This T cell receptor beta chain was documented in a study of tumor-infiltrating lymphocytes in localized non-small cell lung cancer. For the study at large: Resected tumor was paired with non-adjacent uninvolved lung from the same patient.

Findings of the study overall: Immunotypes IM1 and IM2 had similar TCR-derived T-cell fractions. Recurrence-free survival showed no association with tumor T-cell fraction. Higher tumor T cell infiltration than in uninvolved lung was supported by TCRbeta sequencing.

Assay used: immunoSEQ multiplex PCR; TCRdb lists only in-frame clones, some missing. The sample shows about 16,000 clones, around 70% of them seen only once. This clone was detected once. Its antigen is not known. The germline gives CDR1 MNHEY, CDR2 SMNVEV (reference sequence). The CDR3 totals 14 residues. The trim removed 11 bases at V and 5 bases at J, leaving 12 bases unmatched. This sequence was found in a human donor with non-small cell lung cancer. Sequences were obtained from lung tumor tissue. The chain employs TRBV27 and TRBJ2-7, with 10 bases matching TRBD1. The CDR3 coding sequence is TGTGCCGCGGGGCGGGACAGGGGAGGGGACGAGCAGTACTTC. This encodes CAAGRDRGGDEQYF.